This passage covers 31 T cell receptor beta chains from one sample sequenced in a study of cytomegalovirus exposure and HLA in healthy donors. Vbeta (60) and Jbeta (13) primers were used in the PCR. Sequencing used immunoSEQ multiplex PCR; TCRdb keeps in-frame clones, though not all of them. The data contain about 25,000 clones, approximately 79% of them singletons. The sequenced material came from PBMCs. The origin of the receptors is a male donor in good health and CMV-seronegative.

The V call is TRBV29-1, the J call TRBJ1-1, with a tentative D call TRBD1 (6 bases). The CDR3 loop spans 13 amino acids. CDR1 and CDR2 from the germline V gene are SQVTM and ANQGSEA. Trimming removed 5 bases at V and 4 bases at J, with 14 bases between. The CDR3 DNA reads as TGCAGCGTTCGGGACACCCCGAGCACTGAAGCTTTCTTT. This gives the protein CSVRDTPSTEAFF.

The chain combines TRBV10-1 with TRBJ2-2; a possible D gene is TRBD2 (6 bases). The CDR3 has 13 amino acids. V was shortened by 5 bases and J by 6 bases, with 10 bases between the two germline ends. CDR1 is WNHNN and CDR2 is SYGVQD in the germline V gene (reference sequence). The CDR3 here is CASSRRESGELFF. CDR3 DNA sequence: TGCGCCAGCAGTAGGCGGGAATCCGGGGAGCTGTTTTTT.

V and J are TRBV5-1 and TRBJ2-5; TRBD1 aligns across 7 bases. The DNA end is more similar to TRBJ2-7, so the J call may be wrong. CDR3 length: 14 amino acids. Germline V gene data show CDR1 as SGHRS and CDR2 as YFSETQ. CDR3 DNA: TGCGCCAGCAGCTTGGGGGGGACAGATTCCGAGCAGTACTTC. It codes for CASSLGGTDSEQYF.

The gene calls are TRBV29-1 and TRBJ1-3; no clear D gene. The V end was cut by 7 bases, the J end by 2 bases, with 18 bases between. The germline V gene encodes CDR1 SQVTM and CDR2 ANQGSEA. This CDR3 is built from 15 residues. The CDR3 bases are TGCAGCGGGAACCTTCGGGGAGACCCTGGAAACACCATATATTTT. Translating it yields CSGNLRGDPGNTIYF.

The J gene is TRBJ2-3, the V gene TRBV7-2; 10 positions match TRBD2. Trimming took 1 base from V and 5 from J; bases not matched to a gene: 3. Germline V gives CDR1 SGHTA, CDR2 FQGNSA. The CDR3 is 15 amino acids. CDR3 loop: CASSLGLAGVDTQYF. DNA for the CDR3: TGTGCCAGCAGCTTAGGGCTAGCGGGAGTAGATACGCAGTATTTT.

This sequence joins TRBV5-1 and TRBJ2-3, with TRBD2 matching 7 bases. J gave up 6 bases and V 5 bases, and 6 bases lay outside the gene matches. CDR3 length: 13 residues. Germline V gene sequence: CDR1 SGHRS, CDR2 YFSETQ. CDR3 sequence reads: CASRAGPPDTQYF. In DNA, the CDR3 is TGCGCCAGCAGAGCGGGGCCCCCCGATACGCAGTATTTT.

Here the CDR3 reads CAISESSGHPYNEQFF. CDR3 sequence (DNA): TGTGCCATCAGTGAGTCCTCAGGGCACCCCTACAATGAGCAGTTCTTC. The chain uses TRBV10-3 and TRBJ2-1, with D possibly matching TRBD1 (5 bases). The CDR3 sequence is 16 residues long. The V and J ends lost 0 bases and 2 bases respectively, with 11 bases between them. Germline loops: CDR1 ENHRY, CDR2 SYGVKD.

The V call is TRBV5-1, the J call TRBJ1-1; D unresolved. Germline lookup yields CDR1 SGHRS and CDR2 YFSETQ. The CDR3 length is 15 residues. Trimming cost V 1 base and J 1 base, with 11 bases left between them. Here the CDR3 reads CASSLSPGSNTEAFF. CDR3 nucleotides: TGCGCCAGCAGCTTGAGTCCAGGCTCGAACACTGAAGCTTTCTTT.

The CDR3, as DNA: TGTGCCAGCAGTCTCACTTCTGAGGGGGATGCAGATACGCAGTATTTT. Protein product: CASSLTSEGDADTQYF. The chain links TRBV27 to TRBJ2-3; the D gene is possibly TRBD1 (6 bases). CDR3 size: 16 residues. The V and J ends lost 5 bases and 4 bases respectively, with 19 bases between them. The germline V gene encodes CDR1 MNHEY and CDR2 SMNVEV (reference sequence).

This clone was seen only a few times. The chain links TRBV2 to TRBJ1-2, with TRBD1 matching 7 bases. This CDR3 has 13 amino acids. The germline gives CDR1 SNHLY, CDR2 FYNNEI. V was clipped by 1 base and J by 4 bases; unmatched bases: 0. The CDR3 reads CASSEGTGYGYTF. In nucleotides, the CDR3 is TGTGCCAGCAGTGAAGGGACAGGCTATGGCTACACCTTC. Using reference TRBV2 and TRBJ1-2 for the parts outside the CDR3, the full variable domain is EPEVTQTPSHQVTQMGQEVILRCVPISNHLYFYWYRQILGQKVEFLVSFYNNEISEKSEIFDDQFSVERPDGSNFTLKIRSTKLEDSAMYFCASSEGTGYGYTFGSGTRLTVV.

This clone was seen a handful of times. This chain connects TRBV6-5 to TRBJ2-7; a weak D match, TRBD2 (5 bases). V shed 4 bases and J shed 2 bases, with 15 bases lying between them. Germline V gene lookup returns CDR1 MNHEY and CDR2 SVGAGI. The CDR3 extends over 15 amino acids. CDR3 nucleotide sequence: TGTGCCAGCAGTTCCGGGCGCCTGACTACCTACGAGCAGTACTTC. Protein sequence: CASSSGRLTTYEQYF.

This clone was recorded a few times. This chain joins TRBV27 and TRBJ2-3; 8 nucleotides align to TRBD2. The CDR3 is made up of 18 amino acids. The ends lost 6 bases at V and 4 bases at J; junction bases unmatched: 18. Per germline, CDR1 MNHEY and CDR2 SMNVEV (reference sequence). CDR3 DNA: TGTGCCAGCAGGCTAGCGGGTTACCTTTCAAGAATGGCAGATACGCAGTATTTT. This encodes CASRLAGYLSRMADTQYF.

V gene TRBV2 combines with J gene TRBJ1-3; 10 nucleotides line up with TRBD1. The junction had 1 base not matched to a gene; V was cut back by 4 bases and J by 1 base. The CDR3 loop spans 15 amino acids. The germline CDR1 and CDR2 sequences are SNHLY and FYNNEI. CDR3 in amino acids: CASSADRGSGNTIYF. CDR3 nucleotides: TGTGCCAGCAGTGCGGACAGGGGGTCTGGAAACACCATATATTTT.

The chain joins TRBV25-1 to TRBJ1-6, with D unresolved. Trimming removed 9 bases from V and 9 bases from J, with 12 bases in between. This CDR3 contains 12 residues. Germline V lookup: CDR1 MGHDK, CDR2 SYGVNS. CDR3 in DNA: TGTGCCAGTAACATAGGAGGTTCACCCCTCCACTTT. Its translation is CASNIGGSPLHF.

This chain joins TRBV27 and TRBJ1-1, with D tentatively TRBD1 (5 bases). The V gene's germline CDR1 is MNHEY and CDR2 SMNVEV (reference sequence). The V end was cut by 3 bases, the J end by 4 bases, with 12 bases between. The CDR3 consists of 14 residues. CDR3 sequence: CASSFSRGGTEAFF. In DNA, the CDR3 is TGTGCCAGCAGTTTTTCGAGGGGAGGCACTGAAGCTTTCTTT.

This clone was seen only a few times. The chain is built from TRBV23-1 and TRBJ2-7; a weak D match, TRBD1 (5 bases). TRBV23-1 is sorted into the ORF group, with uncertain function. The CDR3 is 15 amino acids. V lost 7 bases, J lost 0 bases, and 16 bases lay in between. The CDR3 DNA is TGCGCCAGCACCCAGTGGGGCCCCACCTCCTACGAGCAGTACTTC. It specifies CASTQWGPTSYEQYF.

This chain uses TRBV11-2 with TRBJ2-5; D perhaps matches TRBD2 (6 bases). CDR1 and CDR2 from the germline V gene are SGHAT and FQNNGV. This CDR3 spans 14 amino acids. With 1 base removed from V and 2 bases from J, the gap between germline ends came to 8 bases. This CDR3 reads CASSLGTTQETQYF. As DNA, the CDR3 is TGTGCCAGCAGCTTAGGGACTACTCAAGAGACCCAGTACTTC.

V gene TRBV7-9 combines with J gene TRBJ1-5; D call uncertain. The CDR3 runs 14 residues. The V gene lost 5 bases and the J gene lost 5 bases, with 13 bases spanning the gap. Germline V lookup: CDR1 SEHNR, CDR2 FQNEAQ (reference sequence). The DNA for the CDR3 is TGTGCCAGCAGCGGCCAGGAACTGCATCAGCCCCAGCATTTT. Its protein is CASSGQELHQPQHF.

The rearrangement uses TRBV7-2 and TRBJ2-5; D call uncertain. CDR1 and CDR2 from the germline V gene are SGHTA and FQGNSA. The ends were cut back, 4 bases at V and 0 bases at J, with 6 bases in the middle. CDR3 length: 13 residues. As DNA, the CDR3 is TGTGCCAGCAGCTACCAGGACCAAGAGACCCAGTACTTC. This codes for CASSYQDQETQYF. Looking up the rest from reference TRBV7-2 and TRBJ2-5 gives the full variable domain: GAGVSQSPSNKVTEKGKDVELRCDPISGHTALYWYRQSLGQGLEFLIYFQGNSAPDKSGLPSDRFSAERTGGSVSTLTIQRTQQEDSAVYLCASSYQDQETQYFGPGTRLLVL.

This clone was detected only once. The chain carries TRBV11-1 and TRBJ1-1, with a weak D call TRBD1 (6 bases). Germline-derived CDR1 and CDR2 are SGHAT and FQDESV (reference sequence). V was shortened by 0 bases and J by 7 bases, with 9 bases between the two germline ends. The CDR3 is 13 residues long. The DNA for the CDR3 is TGTGCCAGCAGCTTAGCCGGGGGGCGTGAAGCTTTCTTT. Translating it yields CASSLAGGREAFF.

The CDR3 nucleotides read TGTGCCAGCTCCCCGGGACAGGGTTCACCCCTCCACTTT. It encodes CASSPGQGSPLHF. V usage is TRBV18 and J usage is TRBJ1-6; the match to TRBD1 covers 9 bases. V dropped 6 bases and J dropped 9; count of bases not matched to a gene: 3. The CDR3 extends over 13 amino acids. Germline V gives CDR1 KGHSH, CDR2 LQKENI.

This chain joins TRBV27 and TRBJ2-7; TRBD2 aligns across 12 bases. Germline CDR1 MNHEY, CDR2 SMNVEV (reference sequence). V was pared by 3 bases and J by 6 bases, with 3 bases of the junction left unmatched. The CDR3 runs 14 residues. The chain's CDR3 is CASSLTSGSSEQYF. The CDR3 DNA follows: TGTGCCAGCAGTTTGACTAGCGGGAGCTCCGAGCAGTACTTC.

The chain links TRBV19 to TRBJ2-5, with 11 positions matching TRBD1. V was clipped by 7 bases and J by 4 bases; unmatched bases: 8. The length of the CDR3 is 15 residues. Germline CDR1 reads LNHDA; CDR2 reads SQIVND (reference sequence). The DNA of the CDR3 is TGTGCCAGTACCAACGGACAGGGGGCCGGAGAGACCCAGTACTTC. Translated: CASTNGQGAGETQYF.

V and J are TRBV10-3 and TRBJ2-1, with a weak D call TRBD1 (6 bases). The CDR3 contains 16 residues. V was cut by 0 bases and J by 2 bases, with 11 bases left in between. Germline assignment: CDR1 ENHRY and CDR2 SYGVKD. CDR3 protein: CAISESMAGAYNEQFF. The CDR3 DNA follows: TGTGCCATCAGTGAGTCGATGGCAGGGGCCTACAATGAGCAGTTCTTC.

The chain joins TRBV28 to TRBJ2-7, with 7 nucleotides matching TRBD2. Germline CDR1 is MDHEN and CDR2 is SYDVKM. The CDR3 extends over 13 amino acids. Unmatched junction bases numbered 5, after V lost 5 bases and J lost 4 bases. CDR3 residues: CASSTGTTYEQYF. The DNA for the CDR3 is TGTGCCAGCAGTACCGGGACTACATACGAGCAGTACTTC. The complete variable domain, with remaining parts taken from reference TRBV28 and TRBJ2-7, reads DVKVTQSSRYLVKRTGEKVFLECVQDMDHENMFWYRQDPGLGLRLIYFSYDVKMKEKGDIPEGYSVSREKKERFSLILESASTNQTSMYLCASSTGTTYEQYFGPGTRLTVT.

The chain joins TRBV18 to TRBJ2-1, with no clear D. V dropped 0 bases and J dropped 5 bases, with 14 bases sitting between them. Germline assignment: CDR1 KGHSH and CDR2 LQKENI. This CDR3 spans 16 amino acids. The CDR3 DNA is TGTGCCAGCTCACCACCGAAAGGCGGCGGAAACAATGAGCAGTTCTTC. It is translated as CASSPPKGGGNNEQFF.

The V and J genes are TRBV28 and TRBJ1-2; D gene ambiguous. Trimming took off 8 bases at V and 4 bases at J, with 23 bases between the two ends. This CDR3 is built from 16 residues. CDR1 and CDR2 (germline): MDHEN, SYDVKM. The CDR3 loop is CASASVKTMYIYGYTF. CDR3 nucleotide sequence: TGTGCCAGCGCCTCTGTTAAGACTATGTATATCTATGGCTACACCTTC.

This clone was counted once. The chain carries TRBV7-2 and TRBJ2-7, with TRBD2 matching over 7 bases. The germline V gene encodes CDR1 SGHTA and CDR2 FQGNSA. V gave up 0 bases and J gave up 0 bases; unmatched junction bases: 2. The CDR3 sequence is 15 residues long. The CDR3 coding sequence is TGTGCCAGCAGCTTAGCGGGAGGGCCCTCCTACGAGCAGTACTTC. Translated, it gives CASSLAGGPSYEQYF.

This clone was recorded only once. This chain connects TRBV28 to TRBJ2-5; D uncertain. V was cut by 3 bases and J by 1 base, with 6 bases left in between. Germline loops: CDR1 MDHEN, CDR2 SYDVKM. CDR3 length: 13 residues. CDR3 protein: CASSFYLQETQYF. The CDR3, as DNA: TGTGCCAGCAGTTTCTACCTCCAAGAGACCCAGTACTTC.

V is TRBV7-2 and J is TRBJ2-5; TRBD1 agrees at 7 bases. The last part of the DNA fits TRBJ2-7 better; the J call may be wrong. CDR3 length: 16 residues. The germline gives CDR1 SGHTA, CDR2 FQGNSA. The CDR3 is CASSLVGTEPHYEQYF. For the CDR3, the DNA is TGTGCCAGCAGCTTAGTGGGGACAGAACCCCACTACGAGCAGTACTTC.

This CDR3 is CASGLSLLGQGGNEQFF. The CDR3, as DNA: TGTGCTAGTGGCCTGAGCCTCCTCGGACAGGGCGGGAATGAGCAGTTCTTC. V and J are TRBV12-5 and TRBJ2-1; 8 bases fit TRBD1. V lost 6 bases and J lost 7; bases outside the gene matches: 17. Germline V gene sequence: CDR1 LGHNT, CDR2 FRNRAP. The CDR3 covers 17 residues.